This is a list of T cell receptor beta chains from one sample in a study of identical twins. TCRdb processed the 5' RACE reads anew with MiXCR; each CDR3 protein has one entry. The table shows roughly 1.6 million distinct CDR3 sequences, with 25% to 35% occurring only once. Sequenced: cord blood. Receptors originate from a newborn girl in good health. CDR3s include the opening cysteine and the closing phenylalanine or tryptophan. The order of the fields is D gene, clone size, V gene, J gene, CDR3 protein, CDR3 DNA. The D gene is left open where the match is weak. Expanded clones get a size class; other rows say once, few or many, or leave the size out.

D: .; size: .; V: TRBV5-5; J: TRBJ2-5; CDR3: CASSVVTAQETQYF; DNA: TGTGCCAGCAGCGTGGTCACAGCGCAAGAGACCCAGTACTTC
D: TRBD2; size: .; V: TRBV4-1; J: TRBJ2-1; CDR3: CASSHGLAGPYNEQFF; DNA: TGCGCCAGCAGCCACGGACTAGCGGGGCCCTACAATGAGCAGTTCTTC
D: .; size: .; V: TRBV29-1; J: TRBJ2-3; CDR3: CSVDRGPTDTQYF; DNA: TGCAGCGTTGATCGGGGGCCCACAGATACGCAGTATTTT
D: .; size: few; V: TRBV7-2; J: TRBJ2-3; CDR3: CASSLRYSGTSTDTQYF; DNA: TGTGCCAGCAGCTTACGTTACTCCGGGACTAGCACAGATACGCAGTATTTT
D: .; size: many; V: TRBV4-2; J: TRBJ1-2; CDR3: CASSQDRGPYGYTF; DNA: TGTGCCAGCAGCCAGGACAGAGGACCTTATGGCTACACCTTC
D: .; size: .; V: TRBV2; J: TRBJ1-1; CDR3: CASRGVWNTEAFF; DNA: TGTGCCAGCAGAGGGGTTTGGAACACTGAAGCTTTCTTT
D: .; size: .; V: TRBV6-5; J: TRBJ1-1; CDR3: CASRPSPGNTEAFF; DNA: TGTGCCAGCAGGCCCTCTCCGGGGAACACTGAAGCTTTCTTT
D: .; size: .; V: TRBV6-6; J: TRBJ1-4; CDR3: CASSYLQGQGEKLFF; DNA: TGTGCCAGCAGTTACCTTCAGGGGCAAGGTGAAAAACTGTTTTTT
D: TRBD2; size: few; V: TRBV4-2; J: TRBJ2-1; CDR3: CASSPGRERSYNEQFF; DNA: TGTGCCAGCAGCCCGGGGCGGGAGCGCTCCTACAATGAGCAGTTCTTC
D: TRBD2; size: many; V: TRBV10-3; J: TRBJ2-5; CDR3: CAISGLAGQETQYF; DNA: TGTGCCATCAGTGGACTAGCGGGTCAAGAGACCCAGTACTTC
D: .; size: many; V: TRBV12-3/TRBV12-4; J: TRBJ1-2; CDR3: CASSPTEVYGYTF; DNA: TGTGCCAGCAGTCCGACGGAAGTCTATGGCTACACCTTC
D: .; size: few; V: TRBV24-1; J: TRBJ2-2; CDR3: CATSGDLGGVNTGELFF; DNA: TGTGCCACCAGTGGTGACCTTGGCGGGGTGAACACCGGGGAGCTGTTTTTT
D: TRBD2; size: few; V: TRBV9; J: TRBJ2-5; CDR3: CASSVGSGAQETQYF; DNA: TGTGCCAGCAGCGTAGGTAGCGGGGCACAAGAGACCCAGTACTTC
D: TRBD2; size: .; V: TRBV5-1; J: TRBJ2-1; CDR3: CASSPIGTDRASGRGSYNEQFF; DNA: TGCGCCAGCAGCCCAATCGGGACTGACCGGGCTAGCGGGAGGGGGTCCTACAATGAGCAGTTCTTC
D: .; size: .; V: TRBV7-2; J: TRBJ2-3; CDR3: CASSLPQGSTDTQYF; DNA: TGTGCCAGCAGCTTACCACAGGGTAGCACAGATACGCAGTATTTT
D: .; size: few; V: TRBV12-3/TRBV12-4; J: TRBJ2-1; CDR3: CASTTLGPHEQFF; DNA: TGTGCCAGCACCACATTGGGGCCGCATGAGCAGTTCTTC
D: .; size: few; V: TRBV6-5; J: TRBJ1-2; CDR3: CASSYGVPRGVYGYTF; DNA: TGTGCCAGCAGTTACGGGGTGCCCAGGGGCGTCTATGGCTACACCTTC
D: .; size: .; V: TRBV6-5; J: TRBJ1-6; CDR3: CASSYSGGRSNSPLHF; DNA: TGTGCCAGCAGTTACTCAGGAGGGAGGAGTAATTCACCCCTCCACTTT
D: .; size: .; V: TRBV24-1; J: TRBJ1-2; CDR3: CAASDFGDGRPPGYGYTF; DNA: TGTGCCGCCAGTGATTTTGGAGACGGACGGCCGCCGGGCTATGGCTACACCTTC
D: .; size: .; V: TRBV29-1; J: TRBJ2-3; CDR3: CSASLGGGTYTQYF; DNA: TGCAGCGCGAGTTTGGGCGGGGGCACTTATACGCAGTATTTT
D: .; size: .; V: TRBV29-1; J: TRBJ2-7; CDR3: CSVSRGQIYEQYF; DNA: TGCAGCGTTTCAAGGGGACAAATCTACGAGCAGTACTTC
D: TRBD2; size: few; V: TRBV3-1; J: TRBJ2-7; CDR3: CASSPGTSVGNYEQYF; DNA: TGTGCCAGCAGCCCGGGGACTAGCGTAGGAAATTACGAGCAGTACTTC
D: .; size: few; V: TRBV25-1; J: TRBJ2-5; CDR3: CASSASGQKETQYF; DNA: TGTGCCAGCAGTGCTTCAGGACAGAAGGAGACCCAGTACTTC
D: .; size: few; V: TRBV15; J: TRBJ2-2; CDR3: CATSRDVGDRNTGELFF; DNA: TGTGCCACCAGCAGAGATGTCGGGGACCGTAACACCGGGGAGCTGTTTTTT
D: TRBD2; size: .; V: TRBV12-3/TRBV12-4; J: TRBJ2-1; CDR3: CASRGAGVYNEQFF; DNA: TGTGCCAGCAGGGGCGCGGGGGTCTACAATGAGCAGTTCTTC
D: TRBD1; size: few; V: TRBV12-3/TRBV12-4; J: TRBJ1-5; CDR3: CASRWTGSNQPQHF; DNA: TGTGCCAGCAGGTGGACAGGCTCGAATCAGCCCCAGCATTTT
D: .; size: many; V: TRBV27; J: TRBJ2-7; CDR3: CASSLGGTSSSYEQYF; DNA: TGTGCCAGCAGTTTAGGAGGGACCTCGAGCTCCTACGAGCAGTACTTC
D: .; size: .; V: TRBV9; J: TRBJ1-5; CDR3: CASSPGTTGQPQHF; DNA: TGTGCCAGCAGCCCCGGCACCACGGGGCAGCCCCAGCATTTT
D: .; size: .; V: TRBV12-3/TRBV12-4; J: TRBJ2-5; CDR3: CASTSGATYNEQYF; DNA: TGTGCCAGCACTTCGGGCGCCACCTACAATGAGCAGTACTTC
D: .; size: .; V: TRBV30; J: TRBJ1-5; CDR3: CAWSVPGALRNQPQHF; DNA: TGTGCCTGGAGTGTTCCAGGGGCCTTAAGGAATCAGCCCCAGCATTTT
D: .; size: .; V: TRBV20-1; J: TRBJ2-7; CDR3: CSARDGSTGLDEQYF; DNA: TGCAGTGCTAGAGATGGGTCGACGGGATTGGACGAGCAGTACTTC
D: TRBD1; size: .; V: TRBV7-2; J: TRBJ1-1; CDR3: CASRPKTGRAEAFF; DNA: TGTGCCAGCAGACCTAAGACAGGGAGGGCTGAAGCTTTCTTT
D: .; size: .; V: TRBV5-1; J: TRBJ1-1; CDR3: CASSLAVVTEAFF; DNA: TGCGCCAGCAGCTTGGCTGTTGTTACTGAAGCTTTCTTT
D: TRBD2; size: .; V: TRBV20-1; J: TRBJ2-1; CDR3: CSAPTSATRNEQFF; DNA: TGCAGTGCGCCCACTAGCGCCACCAGAAATGAGCAGTTCTTC
D: .; size: .; V: TRBV15; J: TRBJ2-5; CDR3: CATSRDLGQETQYF; DNA: TGTGCCACCAGCAGAGATCTGGGGCAAGAGACCCAGTACTTC
D: TRBD1; size: many; V: TRBV12-3/TRBV12-4; J: TRBJ2-1; CDR3: CASSGDRAYNEQFF; DNA: TGTGCCAGCAGTGGAGACAGGGCCTACAATGAGCAGTTCTTC
D: TRBD2; size: few; V: TRBV20-1; J: TRBJ2-6; CDR3: CSAVPLRLAVISGANVLTF; DNA: TGCAGTGCCGTCCCTCTCCGACTAGCGGTAATCTCTGGGGCCAACGTCCTGACTTTC
D: .; size: .; V: TRBV14; J: TRBJ2-7; CDR3: CASSQEPAGTYEQYF; DNA: TGTGCCAGCAGCCAAGAACCGGCAGGGACCTACGAGCAGTACTTC
D: .; size: few; V: TRBV12-3/TRBV12-4; J: TRBJ2-2; CDR3: CASSKNSNTGELFF; DNA: TGTGCCAGCAGTAAAAACTCGAACACCGGGGAGCTGTTTTTT
D: .; size: .; V: TRBV27; J: TRBJ1-4; CDR3: CASSLGTYEKLFF; DNA: TGTGCCAGCAGTTTAGGGACTTATGAAAAACTGTTTTTT
D: .; size: .; V: TRBV10-3; J: TRBJ1-6; CDR3: CAISEAGRNSPLHF; DNA: TGTGCCATCAGTGAGGCGGGGCGGAATTCACCCCTCCACTTT
D: TRBD1; size: few; V: TRBV6-5; J: TRBJ2-4; CDR3: CASSYDRGQRYF; DNA: TGTGCCAGCAGTTACGACAGGGGGCAGAGGTACTTC
D: TRBD2; size: .; V: TRBV24-1; J: TRBJ2-1; CDR3: CATSEGGFDAKNNEQFF; DNA: TGTGCCACCAGTGAGGGAGGGTTCGATGCGAAGAACAATGAGCAGTTCTTC
D: .; size: .; V: TRBV5-1; J: TRBJ1-5; CDR3: CASSIDGTAGQPQHF; DNA: TGCGCCAGCAGCATAGACGGGACGGCCGGCCAGCCCCAGCATTTT
D: TRBD2; size: few; V: TRBV7-2; J: TRBJ2-3; CDR3: CASSLAKLAGGSDTQYF; DNA: TGTGCCAGCAGCTTAGCGAAGCTAGCGGGAGGGTCAGATACGCAGTATTTT